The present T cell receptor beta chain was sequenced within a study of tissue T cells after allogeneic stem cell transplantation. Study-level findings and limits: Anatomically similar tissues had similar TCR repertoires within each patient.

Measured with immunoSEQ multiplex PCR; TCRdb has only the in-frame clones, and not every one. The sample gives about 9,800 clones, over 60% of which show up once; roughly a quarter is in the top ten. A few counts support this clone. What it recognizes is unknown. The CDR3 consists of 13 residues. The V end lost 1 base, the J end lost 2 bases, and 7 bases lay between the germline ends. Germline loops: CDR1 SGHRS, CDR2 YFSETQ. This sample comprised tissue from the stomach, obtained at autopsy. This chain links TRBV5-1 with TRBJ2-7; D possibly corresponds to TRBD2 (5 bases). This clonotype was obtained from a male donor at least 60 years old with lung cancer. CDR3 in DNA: TGCGCCAGCAGCTTGAGCGGCACCTACGAGCAGTACTTC. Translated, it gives CASSLSGTYEQYF.